Shown below are 29 T cell receptor beta chains from a single sample sequenced in a study of T-cell memory formation after mild COVID-19. TCRdb ran MiXCR on the 5' RACE reads and lists one entry per CDR3 protein. The table shows hundreds of thousands of distinct CDR3 sequences, with roughly 17% occurring only once. Material for sequencing was PBMCs or a T cell subset sorted from them (not recorded which). The source is an adult woman who had mild COVID-19 (a few samples of this study predate the infection). Cell type and time point are not known.

This clonotype was found a few times. This chain links TRBV5-4 with TRBJ1-4; D is perhaps TRBD1 (5 bases). Germline CDR1 SGHNT, CDR2 YYREEE (reference sequence). This CDR3 contains 15 residues. V lost 3 bases to trimming and J lost 4 bases, with 13 bases between them. The CDR3 coding sequence is TGTGCCAGCAGCTGGGGGGGTTCGGGTAATGAAAAACTGTTTTTT. Residues: CASSWGGSGNEKLFF.

The chain uses TRBV5-1 and TRBJ1-1; tentative D call: TRBD1 (5 bases). The V gene's germline CDR1 is SGHRS and CDR2 YFSETQ. This CDR3 has 14 residues. With 8 bases removed from V and 0 bases from J, the gap between germline ends came to 14 bases. DNA for the CDR3: TGCGCCAGTCATTGGGGCGGGGTGAACACTGAAGCTTTCTTT. Protein sequence: CASHWGGVNTEAFF.

This chain uses TRBV18 with TRBJ2-7; D remains ambiguous. The germline gives CDR1 KGHSH, CDR2 LQKENI. V was cut by 3 bases and J by 1 base, with 10 bases left in between. The CDR3 sequence is 14 residues long. DNA of the CDR3: TGTGCCAGCTCACCCTTTGACAAGTCCTACGAGCAGTACTTC. Its translation is CASSPFDKSYEQYF.

Here the CDR3 reads CASSQGQLIEKLFF. The CDR3 DNA is TGTGCCAGCAGCCAGGGACAGCTAATCGAAAAACTGTTTTTT. This chain uses TRBV3-1 with TRBJ1-4, with 7 bases matching TRBD1. Losses at the gene ends were 3 bases for V and 8 bases for J; bases not matched to a gene: 6. Germline CDR1 reads LGHDT; CDR2 reads YNNKEL (reference sequence). CDR3 size: 14 residues.

V and J are TRBV7-6 and TRBJ2-2; tentatively, D is TRBD1 (7 bases). This CDR3 is built from 15 residues. V was trimmed by 5 bases and J by 4 bases, leaving 14 bases between them. Germline V lookup: CDR1 SGHVS, CDR2 FNYEAQ. Here the CDR3 DNA reads TGTGCCAGCAGCCGACAGGGAGGCGGCACCGGGGAGCTGTTTTTT. Translated, it gives CASSRQGGGTGELFF.

The V call is TRBV7-9, the J call TRBJ2-1; TRBD2 matches at 9 bases. V was pared by 1 base and J by 6 bases, with 4 bases of the junction left unmatched. The length of the CDR3 is 15 residues. The germline CDR1 and CDR2 sequences are SEHNR and FQNEAQ (reference sequence). CDR3 bases: TGTGCCAGCAGCTTAGTTAGCGGGAGACCCAATGAGCAGTTCTTC. This gives the protein CASSLVSGRPNEQFF.

This clonotype was seen at least ten times. The genes are TRBV18 and TRBJ1-3, with 11 bases matching TRBD1. From germline, CDR1 is KGHSH and CDR2 LQKENI. V trimming: 3 bases; J trimming: 0 bases; junction bases outside the gene matches: 4. The CDR3 loop spans 17 amino acids. The CDR3 loop is CASSPGQGVISGNTIYF. The CDR3 nucleotides read TGTGCCAGCTCACCGGGACAGGGGGTTATCTCTGGAAACACCATATATTTT.

The rearrangement uses TRBV20-1 and TRBJ2-7; D is tentatively TRBD1 or TRBD2 (6 bases each). Germline CDR1 and CDR2: DFQATT and SNEGSKA (reference sequence). The CDR3 has 12 amino acids. V lost 4 bases, J lost 5 bases, and 12 bases lay in between. The CDR3 coding sequence is TGCAGTGCTAACAGGGAGGAGGACGAGCAGTACTTC. Translated, it gives CSANREEDEQYF.

This chain links TRBV29-1 with TRBJ2-4; possibly TRBD2 for D (5 bases). V lost 5 bases to trimming and J lost 0 bases, with 11 bases between them. CDR3 length equals 14 residues. The V gene's germline CDR1 is SQVTM and CDR2 ANQGSEA. The CDR3 reads CSVRTGLAKNIQYF. The CDR3 nucleotides read TGCAGCGTTCGTACGGGATTAGCCAAAAACATTCAGTACTTC.

There are a few counts of this clonotype. The chain links TRBV19 to TRBJ2-5; D gene ambiguous. CDR3 length equals 13 residues. Per the germline V gene, CDR1 is LNHDA and CDR2 is SQIVND (reference sequence). Trimming removed 3 bases from V and 5 bases from J, with 10 bases in between. Here the CDR3 reads CASSIPLAETQYF. The CDR3 DNA sequence: TGTGCCAGTAGTATTCCCTTGGCCGAGACCCAGTACTTC.

The V call is TRBV4-2, the J call TRBJ2-3; D unresolved. Between the trimmed V and J ends, which lost 0 bases and 2 bases, there was a span of 9 bases. Germline V gene lookup returns CDR1 LGHNA and CDR2 YNFKEQ. CDR3 length: 15 residues. The CDR3, as DNA: TGTGCCAGCAGCCAAGATCCGATAGTCACAGATACGCAGTATTTT. Amino acids: CASSQDPIVTDTQYF.

The rearrangement uses TRBV6-2 or TRBV6-3 and TRBJ2-2, with 10 bases fitting TRBD2. The CDR3 totals 14 residues. Germline V gene data show CDR1 as MNHEY and CDR2 as SVGEGT. V dropped 11 bases and J dropped 1; count of bases not matched to a gene: 4. This chain's CDR3 is CAVRTSGNTGELFF. The CDR3 nucleotides are TGTGCCGTTCGGACTAGCGGGAACACCGGGGAGCTGTTTTTT.

This clonotype was seen a few times. The V call is TRBV6-5, the J call TRBJ2-1; D is perhaps TRBD2 (5 bases). CDR1 and CDR2 from the germline V gene are MNHEY and SVGAGI. The CDR3 has 15 residues. Trimming shortened V by 6 bases and J by 6 bases, and 18 bases separated the two germline ends. In DNA, the CDR3 is TGTGCCAGCAGCCGAACTGCTCCTGGAGGCAATGAGCAGTTCTTC. It translates to CASSRTAPGGNEQFF.

In its sample, this clonotype was seen a few times. V is TRBV20-1 and J is TRBJ2-1; weak D call: TRBD2 (5 bases). CDR3 length: 13 residues. Germline assignment: CDR1 DFQATT and CDR2 SNEGSKA (reference sequence). Trimming left V 6 bases short and J 10 bases short, with 19 bases between. DNA of the CDR3: TGCAGTGCCCGGGTCGGGGTGGACGGGGAGCAGTTCTTC. Amino acid sequence: CSARVGVDGEQFF.

The chain joins TRBV9 to TRBJ2-7; D remains ambiguous. Germline V gene data show CDR1 as SGDLS and CDR2 as YYNGEE. The ends were cut back, 5 bases at V and 6 bases at J, with 12 bases in the middle. The CDR3 totals 12 residues. CDR3 region: CASSAPSCEQYF. As DNA, the CDR3 is TGTGCCAGCAGTGCTCCGAGCTGCGAGCAGTACTTC. The entire variable domain, with the rest obtained from reference TRBV9 and TRBJ2-7, is as follows: DSGVTQTPKHLITATGQRVTLRCSPRSGDLSVYWYQQSLDQGLQFLIQYYNGEERAKGNILERFSAQQFPDLHSELNLSSLELGDSALYFCASSAPSCEQYFGPGTRLTVT.

The table lists this clonotype with many counts. This sequence joins TRBV10-3 and TRBJ2-1; 7 positions agree with TRBD1. V lost 0 bases to trimming and J lost 9 bases; unmatched junction nucleotides: 5. CDR3 length: 14 residues. The germline gives CDR1 ENHRY, CDR2 SYGVKD. The DNA for the CDR3 is TGTGCCATCAGTGAGTCGCCAGGGGGTGGTGAGCAGTTCTTC. Translation gives CAISESPGGGEQFF.

This rearrangement joins TRBV24-1 to TRBJ2-2, with 7 bases fitting TRBD1. CDR3 length: 15 amino acids. The germline gives CDR1 KGHDR, CDR2 SFDVKD. V lost 3 bases and J lost 4; bases outside the gene matches: 4. The CDR3 nucleotides are TGTGCCACCAGTGATGACAGGGTAGGCACCGGGGAGCTGTTTTTT. Protein product: CATSDDRVGTGELFF.

In this sample, this clonotype turned up a few times. The chain combines TRBV5-1 with TRBJ1-2; possible D gene TRBD1, 6 bases. This CDR3 is 15 amino acids long. Trimming took 4 bases from V and 8 from J, leaving 21 bases between them. Looked up from germline, CDR1 is SGHRS and CDR2 is YFSETQ. Here the CDR3 reads CASSAGQTKAGGYTF. Here the CDR3 DNA reads TGCGCCAGCAGCGCGGGACAAACCAAAGCGGGAGGCTACACCTTC.

In this sample, this clonotype turned up a few times. The J gene is TRBJ2-5, the V gene TRBV25-1; D is possibly TRBD1 (5 bases). The CDR3 spans 11 residues. Germline V lookup: CDR1 MGHDK, CDR2 SYGVNS. V was shortened by 7 bases and J by 2 bases, with 5 bases between the two germline ends. CDR3 DNA sequence: TGTGCCAGCACAGGGCAAGAGACCCAGTACTTC. As protein: CASTGQETQYF.

There are a few counts of this clonotype. The chain combines TRBV24-1 with TRBJ2-1; 10 positions match TRBD1. The V gene end was trimmed by 5 bases and the J gene end by 9 bases; junction bases not matched to a gene: 6. The length of the CDR3 is 14 residues. CDR1 is KGHDR and CDR2 is SFDVKD in the germline V gene. CDR3 protein: CATSGDRGLGEQFF. The CDR3 bases are TGTGCCACCAGTGGAGACAGGGGGCTTGGTGAGCAGTTCTTC.

CDR3 residues: CASRIAGGPYNEQFF. Here the CDR3 DNA reads TGTGCCAGTAGAATAGCGGGGGGTCCCTACAATGAGCAGTTCTTC. This chain joins TRBV14 and TRBJ2-1; 10 bases line up with TRBD2. This CDR3 region has 15 residues. Germline CDR1 SGHDN, CDR2 FVKESK. The V segment lost 9 bases and the J segment 2 bases; nucleotides outside the gene matches: 7.

J is TRBJ2-3 and V is TRBV14, with D unresolved. CDR1 and CDR2 (germline): SGHDN, FVKESK. The CDR3 has 13 residues. V lost 5 bases to trimming and J lost 3 bases, with 9 bases between them. As DNA, the CDR3 is TGTGCCAGCAGCGGGATATTAACAGATACGCAGTATTTT. It yields the protein CASSGILTDTQYF.

Only a few counts were recorded for this clonotype. The rearrangement joins TRBV7-8 to TRBJ1-1; D not certain. The V end was cut by 5 bases, the J end by 1 base, with 5 bases between. CDR1 SGHVS and CDR2 FQNEAQ come from the germline V gene. This CDR3 has 12 residues. CDR3 residues: CASSPENTEAFF. DNA for the CDR3: TGTGCCAGCAGCCCGGAGAACACTGAAGCTTTCTTT.

This clonotype was counted only a few times. This rearrangement joins TRBV4-2 to TRBJ2-3; D unclear. CDR3 length equals 14 residues. Trimming left V 1 base short and J 8 bases short, with 13 bases between. Looked up from germline, CDR1 is LGHNA and CDR2 is YNFKEQ. The CDR3 region has the DNA TGTGCCAGCAGCCAAGTAATCTCACCGCCTACGCAGTATTTT. It translates to CASSQVISPPTQYF.

The chain recombines TRBV19 with TRBJ2-7, with 10 bases lining up with TRBD2. V trimming: 0 bases; J trimming: 0 bases; junction bases outside the gene matches: 2. From germline, CDR1 is LNHDA and CDR2 SQIVND (reference sequence). The CDR3 extends over 16 amino acids. Written as DNA, the CDR3 is TGTGCCAGTAGTATAGAGTCTAGCGGGGGCTCCTACGAGCAGTACTTC. This sequence encodes CASSIESSGGSYEQYF.

This clonotype came up a few times. This rearrangement joins TRBV6-2 or TRBV6-3 to TRBJ1-1; maybe TRBD1 (5 bases). The CDR3 has 16 amino acids. V lost 0 bases and J 0 bases, leaving 11 bases between the germline ends. Per the germline V gene, CDR1 is MNHEY and CDR2 is SVGEGT. The CDR3 reads CASSYSKADMNTEAFF. DNA of the CDR3: TGTGCCAGCAGTTACTCAAAAGCGGACATGAACACTGAAGCTTTCTTT.

This chain uses TRBV20-1 with TRBJ1-2; 9 nucleotides agree with TRBD1. This CDR3 is 12 amino acids long. With V trimmed by 4 bases and J by 8 bases, 5 bases remained unmatched. Germline loops: CDR1 DFQATT, CDR2 SNEGSKA (reference sequence). This CDR3 is CSATWDREGYTF. The CDR3 region has the DNA TGCAGTGCTACCTGGGACAGGGAGGGCTACACCTTC.

Ten or more counts support this clonotype. The J gene is TRBJ2-7, the V gene TRBV7-2; 9 nucleotides agree with TRBD1. After removal of 0 bases from V and 4 bases from J, the junction contained 4 bases not matched to a gene. The germline gives CDR1 SGHTA, CDR2 FQGNSA. The CDR3 spans 15 residues. The CDR3: CASSLAQGANYEQYF. The CDR3 DNA reads TGTGCCAGCAGCTTAGCACAGGGGGCGAATTACGAGCAGTACTTC.

This sequence joins TRBV5-5 and TRBJ1-5; D perhaps matches TRBD1 (5 bases). The CDR3 covers 15 residues. The V end was cut by 4 bases, the J end by 5 bases, with 16 bases between. CDR1 is SGHKS, CDR2 YYEKEE, per germline (reference sequence). The CDR3, as DNA: TGTGCCAGCAGCCCTGGAGCGGACACCTATCAGCCCCAGCATTTT. It translates to CASSPGADTYQPQHF.